A selection of T cell receptor beta chains follows, all from one sample in a study of regulatory T cells in long-lasting Graves disease. Via MiXCR, TCRdb re-called the multiplex PCR reads, giving one row per CDR3 protein. The table lists about 460,000 distinct CDR3 sequences, roughly 23% of them singletons. The sample here was peripheral blood mononuclear cells (PBMCs), taken when the disease was refractory, from a patient treated with antithyroid drugs. The receptor source for this set is a female donor with Graves disease. CDR3s leave out the opening cysteine and the closing phenylalanine or tryptophan. D genes are given only for firm matches.

j_call d_call v_call cdr3_aa
TRBJ2-2 . TRBV20-1 SAGKGQNTGELF
TRBJ2-1 TRBD2 TRBV4-3 ASSQDKGSGSGYEQF
TRBJ2-2 . TRBV10-3 AALPSGTGELF
TRBJ2-5 . TRBV2 ASSTDTKETQY
TRBJ1-1 . TRBV28 ASGLQPEMKAF
TRBJ2-5 TRBD1 TRBV2 ASRGQGAIEETQY
TRBJ1-1 TRBD1 TRBV7-2 ASSPPQGLNTEAF
TRBJ2-5 . TRBV7-9 ASSLVGAGQTQY
TRBJ2-2 . TRBV11-2 ASSFAPRQANTGELF
TRBJ2-7 . TRBV28 ASSFLHYEQY
TRBJ2-7 TRBD1 TRBV9 ASSGGAGGRYEQY
TRBJ1-1 . TRBV7-9 ASSLPGHGVQAF
TRBJ1-1 . TRBV3-1 ASSQEREAF
TRBJ2-7 . TRBV6-1 ASNRMEQYEQY
TRBJ2-2 . TRBV12-3/TRBV12-4 ASGSQGYTGELF
TRBJ2-2 TRBD1 TRBV29-1 SGGATGGTGELF
TRBJ2-5 . TRBV19 ASSTGLEETQY
TRBJ2-5 TRBD2 TRBV7-2 ASSLELAGETQY
TRBJ2-7 TRBD2 TRBV29-1 SVSGLAASYEQY
TRBJ2-7 . TRBV7-2 ASTPAGPSYEQY
TRBJ1-2 TRBD1 TRBV5-6 ASLPGQTNYGYT
TRBJ2-7 . TRBV6-1 ASYGSGYEQY
TRBJ2-2 . TRBV4-1 ASSREGPYPTGELF
TRBJ1-5 . TRBV6-1 ASATGVNQPQH
TRBJ1-3 . TRBV6-9 ASSYSFGVSGNTIY
TRBJ2-5 TRBD2 TRBV6-2/TRBV6-3 ASSYGSGAHQETQY
TRBJ1-1 . TRBV7-2 ASSLAPGVNTEAF
TRBJ2-2 TRBD2 TRBV29-1 SVGLASGGATGELF
TRBJ1-5 . TRBV14 ASSQDVNQPQH
TRBJ2-5 . TRBV12-3/TRBV12-4 ASSLGGRGLETQY
TRBJ1-1 TRBD1 TRBV5-1 ASSLGDRLDTEAF
TRBJ2-7 . TRBV25-1 ASSESGRGSYEQY
TRBJ2-7 . TRBV5-1 ASSLWPGGDYEQY
TRBJ2-5 TRBD2 TRBV11-2 ASSQAGEETQY
TRBJ2-3 . TRBV10-3 AMAGTATDTQY
TRBJ1-1 . TRBV12-3/TRBV12-4 ASSFRGHRNTEAF
TRBJ1-5 . TRBV28 ASSPQGGQPQH
TRBJ2-7 . TRBV7-9 ASSFGDLPYEQY
TRBJ2-3 . TRBV19 ASSISYEVGHLKY
TRBJ1-1 TRBD1 TRBV20-1 SAAPGQGIEAF
TRBJ2-5 TRBD1 TRBV11-3 ASRFTGEETQY
TRBJ2-7 TRBD1 TRBV6-1 ASSLGQIPQYSKQY
TRBJ1-3 . TRBV12-5 ASGLDSSGNTIY
TRBJ1-2 . TRBV20-1 SAWDNGYT
TRBJ1-2 TRBD1 TRBV28 ASSPGGTGYYGYT
TRBJ1-1 . TRBV10-3 AIRGQLDTEAF
TRBJ1-2 . TRBV6-5 ASSYSDRYGYT
TRBJ1-2 . TRBV20-1 SARDARLSYGYT
TRBJ1-1 TRBD1 TRBV25-1 ASSESDRVLAEAF
TRBJ2-5 TRBD1 TRBV28 ASSSPGQVSETQY
TRBJ2-5 . TRBV25-1 ASSELAPRTQY
TRBJ1-2 . TRBV5-6 ASTPGRAYGYT
TRBJ2-2 . TRBV6-1 ASSGGRTGELF
TRBJ2-7 . TRBV27 ASSLGPGNYEQY